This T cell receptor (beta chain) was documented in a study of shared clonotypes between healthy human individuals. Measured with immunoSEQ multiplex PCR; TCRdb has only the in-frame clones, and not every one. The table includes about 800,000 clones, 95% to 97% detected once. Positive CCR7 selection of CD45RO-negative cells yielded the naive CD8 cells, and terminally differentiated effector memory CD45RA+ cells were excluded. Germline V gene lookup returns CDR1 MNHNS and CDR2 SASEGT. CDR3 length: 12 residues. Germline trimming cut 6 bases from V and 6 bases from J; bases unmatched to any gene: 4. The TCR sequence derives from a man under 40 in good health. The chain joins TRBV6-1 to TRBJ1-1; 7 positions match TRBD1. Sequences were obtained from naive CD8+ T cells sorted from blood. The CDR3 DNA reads TGTGCCAGCAGGGACAGGTACTCTGAAGCTTTCTTT. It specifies CASRDRYSEAFF.